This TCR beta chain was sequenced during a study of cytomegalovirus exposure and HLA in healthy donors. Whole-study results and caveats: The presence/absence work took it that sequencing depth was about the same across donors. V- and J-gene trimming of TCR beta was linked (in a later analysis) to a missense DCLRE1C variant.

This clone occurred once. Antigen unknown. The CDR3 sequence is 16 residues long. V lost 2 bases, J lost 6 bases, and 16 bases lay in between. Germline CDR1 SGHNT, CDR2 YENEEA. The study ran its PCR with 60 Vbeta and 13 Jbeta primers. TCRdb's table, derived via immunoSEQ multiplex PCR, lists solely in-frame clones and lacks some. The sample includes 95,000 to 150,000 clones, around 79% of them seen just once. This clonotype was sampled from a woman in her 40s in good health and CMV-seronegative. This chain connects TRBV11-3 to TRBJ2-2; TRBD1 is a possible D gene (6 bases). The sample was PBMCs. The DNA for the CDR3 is TGTGCCAGCAGCTTATGGGCAGGGGCAAAGGCCGGGGAGCTGTTTTTT. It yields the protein CASSLWAGAKAGELFF.